Listed below are T cell receptor beta chains from one sample, sequenced in a study of T cell responses to AZD1222 COVID-19 vaccine. Some clones are missing from TCRdb's copy, which holds only in-frame ones; the method was immunoSEQ multiplex PCR. Counted here are 100,000 to 150,000 clones, roughly 88% occurring once; the ten biggest clones make up around 4.5%. Sequencing used peripheral blood, obtained on day 0 of MenACWY control vaccination. The receptors derive from an adult in good health. Each CDR3 is given with its conserved first and last residue. A D gene is named only where the DNA matches it firmly. Clone size is shown for a subset of rows, as once, few, many or a class of expanded clone.

d_call	v_call	clone_size	j_call	cdr3_aa	cdr3_nt
NA	TRBV28	NA	TRBJ2-5	CASSLTGTQETQYF	TGTGCCAGCAGTTTAACAGGGACCCAAGAGACCCAGTACTTC
TRBD1	TRBV19	NA	TRBJ1-6	CASSMVQGYSPLHF	TGTGCCAGTAGTATGGTACAGGGGTATTCACCCCTCCACTTT
NA	TRBV6-2/TRBV6-3	NA	TRBJ2-5	CASSYSRVQETQYF	TGTGCCAGCAGTTACTCACGGGTCCAAGAGACCCAGTACTTC
NA	TRBV4-1	NA	TRBJ2-6	CASSQHTGYGANVLTF	TGCGCCAGCAGCCAACATACAGGGTACGGGGCCAACGTCCTGACTTTC
NA	TRBV7-9	NA	TRBJ2-5	CASSGGRTPETQYF	TGTGCCAGCAGCGGGGGACGTACCCCAGAGACCCAGTACTTC
NA	TRBV6-5	NA	TRBJ1-1	CAGERNTEAFF	TGTGCCGGAGAGAGGAACACTGAAGCTTTCTTT
NA	TRBV21-1	once	TRBJ1-1	CASSPWGARSLTEAFF	TGTGCCAGCAGCCCATGGGGGGCCAGGTCCCTGACTGAAGCTTTCTTT
TRBD1	TRBV5-6	few	TRBJ2-5	CASSPNRGWETQYF	TGTGCCAGCAGCCCCAACAGGGGCTGGGAGACCCAGTACTTC
NA	TRBV7-3	once	TRBJ2-1	CASSPGAGEQFF	TGTGCCAGCAGCCCCGGGGCCGGTGAGCAGTTCTTC
NA	TRBV4-1	NA	TRBJ1-4	CASSQAGAIHEKLFF	TGCGCCAGCAGCCAAGCGGGGGCCATCCATGAAAAACTGTTTTTT
NA	TRBV7-8	NA	TRBJ2-2	CASSPLTGELFF	TGTGCCAGCAGCCCCCTTACCGGGGAGCTGTTTTTT
NA	TRBV2	NA	TRBJ2-3	CASSERRWGAVDTQYF	TGTGCCAGCAGTGAGAGGCGGTGGGGGGCGGTGGATACGCAGTATTTT
NA	TRBV28	NA	TRBJ1-6	CASKEAHLNSPLHF	TGTGCCAGCAAGGAGGCTCACCTCAATTCACCCCTCCACTTT
TRBD1	TRBV5-6	NA	TRBJ1-2	CASSFGQGGKDGYTF	TGTGCCAGCAGCTTCGGACAGGGGGGAAAGGATGGCTACACCTTC